Listed below are T cell receptor beta chains from one sample, sequenced in a study of CD8 T cells in ankylosing spondylitis. Via MiXCR, TCRdb re-called the 5' RACE reads, giving one row per CDR3 protein. The table shows fewer than 250,000 distinct CDR3 sequences, with about a quarter occurring only once. Source material: blood, either unsorted or a sorted T cell fraction (not recorded which). The receptor set was obtained from a male donor with ankylosing spondylitis or in good health (not recorded which). Both conserved end residues are part of each CDR3. The order of the fields is D gene, V gene, J gene, CDR3 length, clone size, CDR3 DNA, CDR3 protein. A D gene is named only where the DNA matches it firmly. The size of a clone is reported for some rows only, either as once, few or many, or as a class for expanded clones.

d_gene: TRBD1
v_gene: TRBV6-1
j_gene: TRBJ1-1
len: 15
abundance: many
CDR3nt: TGTGCCAGCAGGGGACAGGGGGCTGGCGACACTGAAGCTTTCTTT
CDR3aa: CASRGQGAGDTEAFF

d_gene: NA
v_gene: TRBV27
j_gene: TRBJ2-1
len: 16
abundance: many
CDR3nt: TGTGCCAGCAGCCGAACCGAGCGGAGATCCTACAATGAGCAGTTCTTC
CDR3aa: CASSRTERRSYNEQFF

d_gene: TRBD2
v_gene: TRBV7-2
j_gene: TRBJ2-7
len: 16
abundance: NA
CDR3nt: TGTGCCAGCAGCGCCCGCCGCCGGGACTACTCCTACGAGCAGTACTTC
CDR3aa: CASSARRRDYSYEQYF

d_gene: NA
v_gene: TRBV5-1
j_gene: TRBJ1-5
len: 13
abundance: many
CDR3nt: TGCGCCAGCAGCCGGGACCGTAATCAGCCCCAGCATTTT
CDR3aa: CASSRDRNQPQHF

d_gene: TRBD2
v_gene: TRBV20-1
j_gene: TRBJ2-7
len: 15
abundance: many
CDR3nt: TGCAGTGCTAGAGATGGGACTAGAGGTTCCTACGAGCAGTACTTC
CDR3aa: CSARDGTRGSYEQYF

d_gene: NA
v_gene: TRBV2
j_gene: TRBJ1-2
len: 14
abundance: many
CDR3nt: TGTGCCAGCAGTGACGTCAGCGGATCCTATGGCTACACCTTC
CDR3aa: CASSDVSGSYGYTF

d_gene: TRBD2
v_gene: TRBV7-2
j_gene: TRBJ2-1
len: 14
abundance: many
CDR3nt: TGTGCCAGCAGGAGACCGGGGACTAGCCATGAGCAGTTCTTC
CDR3aa: CASRRPGTSHEQFF

d_gene: NA
v_gene: TRBV20-1
j_gene: TRBJ2-3
len: 13
abundance: many
CDR3nt: TGCAGTGCTAGGACGGGTGGCACAGATACGCAGTATTTT
CDR3aa: CSARTGGTDTQYF

d_gene: TRBD1
v_gene: TRBV12-3/TRBV12-4
j_gene: TRBJ2-7
len: 15
abundance: many
CDR3nt: TGTGCCAGCAGTAACCGGGACAGGGGGACCTACGAGCAGTACTTC
CDR3aa: CASSNRDRGTYEQYF

d_gene: NA
v_gene: TRBV4-3
j_gene: TRBJ1-1
len: 13
abundance: few
CDR3nt: TGCGCCAGCAGCCAAACCCCATACACTGAAGCTTTCTTT
CDR3aa: CASSQTPYTEAFF

d_gene: TRBD2
v_gene: TRBV20-1
j_gene: TRBJ2-5
len: 19
abundance: many
CDR3nt: TGCAGTGCTAGAGATCGGACCGGGACTAGCGGGAGGCCCCCAGAGACCCAGTACTTC
CDR3aa: CSARDRTGTSGRPPETQYF

d_gene: NA
v_gene: TRBV7-2
j_gene: TRBJ2-3
len: 15
abundance: many
CDR3nt: TGTGCCAGCAGCTTTGTTCCCAGGAACACAGATACGCAGTATTTT
CDR3aa: CASSFVPRNTDTQYF

d_gene: TRBD2
v_gene: TRBV20-1
j_gene: TRBJ2-3
len: 17
abundance: few
CDR3nt: TGCAGTGCTATCTGGAAGTGGCAGCGGGACTTCACAGATACGCAGTATTTT
CDR3aa: CSAIWKWQRDFTDTQYF

d_gene: NA
v_gene: TRBV5-1
j_gene: TRBJ2-7
len: 12
abundance: few
CDR3nt: TGCGCCAGCAGCTTACCATCGTTTGAGCAGTACTTC
CDR3aa: CASSLPSFEQYF

d_gene: NA
v_gene: TRBV5-1
j_gene: TRBJ1-2
len: 15
abundance: many
CDR3nt: TGCGCCAGCAGCTTGACGGGACCTGTTGGGTATGGCTACACCTTC
CDR3aa: CASSLTGPVGYGYTF

d_gene: NA
v_gene: TRBV20-1
j_gene: TRBJ2-7
len: 14
abundance: NA
CDR3nt: TGCAGTGCCAAGGGGCAGACTTCGTTCTACGAGCAGTACTTC
CDR3aa: CSAKGQTSFYEQYF

d_gene: NA
v_gene: TRBV20-1
j_gene: TRBJ2-1
len: 13
abundance: NA
CDR3nt: TGCAGTGCTACGGCGTTGGGAAAGAATGAGCAGTTCTTC
CDR3aa: CSATALGKNEQFF

d_gene: TRBD1
v_gene: TRBV29-1
j_gene: TRBJ2-4
len: 13
abundance: NA
CDR3nt: TGCAGCGCCGCGACAGGGGCTGTAAACATTCAGTACTTC
CDR3aa: CSAATGAVNIQYF

d_gene: TRBD1
v_gene: TRBV28
j_gene: TRBJ1-6
len: 14
abundance: NA
CDR3nt: TGTGCCAGCAGACCAGACAGGGATAATTCACCCCTCCACTTT
CDR3aa: CASRPDRDNSPLHF

d_gene: NA
v_gene: TRBV20-1
j_gene: TRBJ1-5
len: 15
abundance: few
CDR3nt: TGCAGTGCTAGTGTCTCCGGGACGGGAAATCAGCCCCAGCATTTT
CDR3aa: CSASVSGTGNQPQHF

d_gene: TRBD1
v_gene: TRBV20-1
j_gene: TRBJ1-4
len: 14
abundance: NA
CDR3nt: TGCAGTGCTACGGACAGGGGGCGAGATGAAAAACTGTTTTTT
CDR3aa: CSATDRGRDEKLFF

d_gene: NA
v_gene: TRBV6-1
j_gene: TRBJ2-7
len: 15
abundance: few
CDR3nt: TGTGCCAGCAGCCGCCAGGGGTTCCCCTCCTACGAGCAGTACTTC
CDR3aa: CASSRQGFPSYEQYF

d_gene: TRBD1
v_gene: TRBV20-1
j_gene: TRBJ2-7
len: 14
abundance: NA
CDR3nt: TGCAGTGCTAGAGTGGGGGACAGAAGCTACGAGCAGTACTTC
CDR3aa: CSARVGDRSYEQYF

d_gene: NA
v_gene: TRBV7-2
j_gene: TRBJ2-3
len: 14
abundance: NA
CDR3nt: TGTGCCAGCAGCTTAGACAGGGTTGTAGCTACGCAGTATTTT
CDR3aa: CASSLDRVVATQYF

d_gene: NA
v_gene: TRBV20-1
j_gene: TRBJ2-7
len: 14
abundance: many
CDR3nt: TGCAGTGCGGGCGTGGGCCGGGGCTCCTACGAGCAGTACTTC
CDR3aa: CSAGVGRGSYEQYF

d_gene: TRBD2
v_gene: TRBV5-1
j_gene: TRBJ2-1
len: 13
abundance: few
CDR3nt: TGCGCCAGCCGAGCGGGAGGGCCCTATGAGCAGTTCTTC
CDR3aa: CASRAGGPYEQFF

d_gene: TRBD2
v_gene: TRBV29-1
j_gene: TRBJ2-3
len: 16
abundance: many
CDR3nt: TGCAGCGTTGAAGATCTTATCGGGAGGGCCGAAGATACGCAGTATTTT
CDR3aa: CSVEDLIGRAEDTQYF

d_gene: TRBD1
v_gene: TRBV14
j_gene: TRBJ2-7
len: 20
abundance: NA
CDR3nt: TGTGCCAGCAGCCAAGCCGCCCGTAGGACAGGAGGCCAGTGGCCCTACGAGCAGTACTTC
CDR3aa: CASSQAARRTGGQWPYEQYF

d_gene: NA
v_gene: TRBV7-2
j_gene: TRBJ1-4
len: 14
abundance: NA
CDR3nt: TGTGCCAGCAGCTTGTCCTCAACTAATGAAAAACTGTTTTTT
CDR3aa: CASSLSSTNEKLFF

d_gene: NA
v_gene: TRBV20-1
j_gene: TRBJ2-7
len: 13
abundance: NA
CDR3nt: TGCAGTGCTAGAGATATTACCTCCTACGAGCAGTACTTC
CDR3aa: CSARDITSYEQYF

d_gene: TRBD1
v_gene: TRBV6-1
j_gene: TRBJ1-3
len: 14
abundance: NA
CDR3nt: TGTGCCAGCAGTACGGGACAGATTGGAAACACCATATATTTT
CDR3aa: CASSTGQIGNTIYF

d_gene: NA
v_gene: TRBV28
j_gene: TRBJ2-1
len: 13
abundance: many
CDR3nt: TGTGCCAGCAGTTTATCTTGGGCGAGGGAGCAGTTCTTC
CDR3aa: CASSLSWAREQFF

d_gene: TRBD1
v_gene: TRBV4-2
j_gene: TRBJ1-6
len: 16
abundance: few
CDR3nt: TGTGCCAGCAGCCAAGATTGGACAGGGGGTAATTCACCCCTCCACTTT
CDR3aa: CASSQDWTGGNSPLHF

d_gene: NA
v_gene: TRBV11-2
j_gene: TRBJ2-5
len: 14
abundance: many
CDR3nt: TGTGCCAGCAGTCTAGGGACACCCCAGGACACCCAGTACTTC
CDR3aa: CASSLGTPQDTQYF

d_gene: NA
v_gene: TRBV27
j_gene: TRBJ2-7
len: 15
abundance: many
CDR3nt: TGTGCCAGCAGTTTGTTTGGGAGGAGGTCCGACGAGCAGTACTTC
CDR3aa: CASSLFGRRSDEQYF

d_gene: TRBD1
v_gene: TRBV20-1
j_gene: TRBJ2-5
len: 15
abundance: few
CDR3nt: TGCAGTGCTCCGAAGGGGACAGGGGGCGGAGAGACCCAGTACTTC
CDR3aa: CSAPKGTGGGETQYF

d_gene: TRBD2
v_gene: TRBV12-3/TRBV12-4
j_gene: TRBJ2-1
len: 15
abundance: many
CDR3nt: TGTGCCAGCAGTCCGGGACTAGCGGTTTACAATGAGCAGTTCTTC
CDR3aa: CASSPGLAVYNEQFF

d_gene: NA
v_gene: TRBV5-1
j_gene: TRBJ2-1
len: 15
abundance: many
CDR3nt: TGCGCCAGCAGCTTGGGTAGTAGAGACTACAATGAGCAGTTCTTC
CDR3aa: CASSLGSRDYNEQFF

d_gene: NA
v_gene: TRBV7-2
j_gene: TRBJ2-5
len: 14
abundance: few
CDR3nt: TGTGCCAGCAGCGTCGGTGGGGCCCAAGAGACCCAGTACTTC
CDR3aa: CASSVGGAQETQYF

d_gene: NA
v_gene: TRBV12-3/TRBV12-4
j_gene: TRBJ2-5
len: 17
abundance: many
CDR3nt: TGTGCCAGCAGTTTAGCCCCGGACAGCCTTATACAAGAGACCCAGTACTTC
CDR3aa: CASSLAPDSLIQETQYF

d_gene: NA
v_gene: TRBV28
j_gene: TRBJ1-1
len: 16
abundance: NA
CDR3nt: TGTGCCAGCAGTCCCCTCTGGGGGTGGGGGGACACTGAAGCTTTCTTT
CDR3aa: CASSPLWGWGDTEAFF